This TCR beta chain was sequenced during a study of shared clonotypes between healthy human individuals. J lost 4 bases, V lost 0 bases, and 12 bases had no gene match. The germline V gene has CDR1 MNHNS and CDR2 SASEGT. CDR3 length equals 17 residues. Genomic DNA of every subset was divided equally among multiple immunoSEQ plates. TCRdb keeps only in-frame clones here, not all; method: immunoSEQ multiplex PCR. The sample shows about 580,000 clones, 95% to 98% of them seen only once. With regard to this clone: What it recognizes is unknown.

Study findings and constraints: In this cohort, only blood was sampled, and tissue repertoires likely differ.

Positively selected for CCR7, the CD45RO-negative cells used as naive CD8 cells excluded terminally differentiated effector memory CD45RA+ cells. Each sample came from a Caucasian adult donor living in Nashville, Tennessee. The origin of this receptor is a man aged 25-45 years in good health. The rearrangement uses TRBV6-1 and TRBJ2-7, with 7 bases that match TRBD2. The sample consisted of naive CD8+ T cells sorted from blood. The CDR3 DNA follows: TGTGCCAGCAGTGAAGCCTTTGGGGGACTAACTTATTACGAGCAGTACTTC. It yields the protein CASSEAFGGLTYYEQYF.